A selection of T cell receptor beta chains follows, all from one sample in a study of T cell responses to AZD1222 COVID-19 vaccine. The protocol was immunoSEQ multiplex PCR, while the TCRdb copy is restricted to in-frame clones and leaves out a portion. The sample lists 120,000 or so clones; more than 80% were seen once. Source: peripheral blood, taken on day 0 of AZD1222 vaccination. Every receptor here comes from an adult in good health. Each CDR3 is given without its conserved first and last residue. Fields, in order: J gene, V gene, CDR3 protein.

J gene: TRBJ2-7; V gene: TRBV7-9; CDR3 protein: ASSSLAAESSYEQY
J gene: TRBJ1-2; V gene: TRBV3-1/TRBV3-2; CDR3 protein: ASSQSTGARGGYT
J gene: TRBJ2-5; V gene: TRBV24-1; CDR3 protein: ATSDPLGGGPEETQY
J gene: TRBJ1-2; V gene: TRBV11-2; CDR3 protein: ASSLKVWEGYT
J gene: TRBJ2-3; V gene: TRBV1; CDR3 protein: TSSQAPGGLAGGTTSTDTQY
J gene: TRBJ2-1; V gene: TRBV7-3; CDR3 protein: ASSGTSSYNEQF
J gene: TRBJ2-1; V gene: TRBV10-3; CDR3 protein: AISESSGSYNEQF
J gene: TRBJ2-7; V gene: TRBV5-6; CDR3 protein: ASSLTGRKTYEQY
J gene: TRBJ1-2; V gene: TRBV6-5; CDR3 protein: ASSYGPGQGLYGYT
J gene: TRBJ2-2; V gene: TRBV6-5; CDR3 protein: ASGGQPRELF
J gene: TRBJ2-7; V gene: TRBV6-4; CDR3 protein: ASIYEQY
J gene: TRBJ1-1; V gene: TRBV27; CDR3 protein: ASSLTGASTEAF
J gene: TRBJ2-3; V gene: TRBV24-1; CDR3 protein: ATSDYRGTSTDTQY
J gene: TRBJ2-7; V gene: TRBV6-1; CDR3 protein: ASSELWGTGAYEQY
J gene: TRBJ2-7; V gene: TRBV6-2/TRBV6-3; CDR3 protein: ASSYSASGNYEQY
J gene: TRBJ2-7; V gene: TRBV7-7; CDR3 protein: ASSLGRQGAGEQY
J gene: TRBJ1-2; V gene: TRBV7-9; CDR3 protein: ASSLGQNYGYT
J gene: TRBJ2-3; V gene: TRBV10-3; CDR3 protein: AIRGMGERDNADTQY
J gene: TRBJ2-2; V gene: TRBV2; CDR3 protein: ASSGQGNTGELF
J gene: TRBJ2-5; V gene: TRBV5-1; CDR3 protein: ASSSVETQY
J gene: TRBJ1-4; V gene: TRBV28; CDR3 protein: ASSFGDIATNEKLF
J gene: TRBJ1-2; V gene: TRBV7-9; CDR3 protein: ASSPSGFSGYT
J gene: TRBJ2-5; V gene: TRBV19; CDR3 protein: ASSSQGAHQETQY
J gene: TRBJ1-5; V gene: TRBV18; CDR3 protein: ASTEQESNQPQH
J gene: TRBJ2-6; V gene: TRBV19; CDR3 protein: ASSITGANVLT
J gene: TRBJ1-2; V gene: TRBV10-1; CDR3 protein: ASSLHVQQGRDYGYT
J gene: TRBJ2-1; V gene: TRBV4-1; CDR3 protein: ASSPGTSGREEQF
J gene: TRBJ1-1; V gene: TRBV24-1; CDR3 protein: ATSDPSGREAF
J gene: TRBJ2-7; V gene: TRBV24-1; CDR3 protein: ATSDETGTGGYEQY
J gene: TRBJ2-7; V gene: TRBV7-9; CDR3 protein: ASSLPASYEQY
J gene: TRBJ1-2; V gene: TRBV9; CDR3 protein: ASSVDRDRRYYGYT
J gene: TRBJ2-7; V gene: TRBV25-1; CDR3 protein: ASSPALFPFRQY
J gene: TRBJ2-1; V gene: TRBV7-9; CDR3 protein: ASSLIIGGSYNEQF
J gene: TRBJ1-5; V gene: TRBV3-1/TRBV3-2; CDR3 protein: ASSQDFGNQPQH
J gene: TRBJ2-5; V gene: TRBV7-2; CDR3 protein: ASSLVVAAGETQY
J gene: TRBJ2-7; V gene: TRBV5-4; CDR3 protein: ASSLVRGRAFYEQY
J gene: TRBJ1-2; V gene: TRBV15; CDR3 protein: ATSRGTFGYT
J gene: TRBJ2-7; V gene: TRBV27; CDR3 protein: ASSLRSGTSSYEQY
J gene: TRBJ2-7; V gene: TRBV10-3; CDR3 protein: AINEEGLGYEQY
J gene: TRBJ1-1; V gene: TRBV30; CDR3 protein: ACSPFGQPNTEAF